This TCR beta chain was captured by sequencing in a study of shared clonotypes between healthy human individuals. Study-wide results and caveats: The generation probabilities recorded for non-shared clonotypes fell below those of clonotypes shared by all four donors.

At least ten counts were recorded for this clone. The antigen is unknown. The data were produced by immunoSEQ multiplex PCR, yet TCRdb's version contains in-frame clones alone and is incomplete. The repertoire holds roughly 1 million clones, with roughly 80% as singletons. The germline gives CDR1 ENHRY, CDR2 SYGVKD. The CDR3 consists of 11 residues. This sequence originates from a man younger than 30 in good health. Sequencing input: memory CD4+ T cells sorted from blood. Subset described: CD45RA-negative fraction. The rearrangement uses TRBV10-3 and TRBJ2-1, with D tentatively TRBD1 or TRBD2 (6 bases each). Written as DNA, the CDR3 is TGTGCTACAGAGGGGGACTATGAGCAGTTCTTC. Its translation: CATEGDYEQFF.